This is a list of T cell receptor beta chains from one sample in a study of T cells in localized non-small cell lung cancer. The protocol was immunoSEQ multiplex PCR, while the TCRdb copy is restricted to in-frame clones and leaves out a portion. The data show approximately 31,000 clones, roughly 94% seen once. The specimen was peripheral blood, collected before any cancer treatment. These receptors came from a woman aged 40 to 75 with stage I lung adenocarcinoma. The CDR3 runs from the conserved cysteine through the conserved F or W.

CDR3aa	v_gene	j_gene
CATTGNQGYAFF	TRBV15	TRBJ1-1
CASSRGTANYGYTF	TRBV5-6	TRBJ1-2
CASSHAGGVLGEQYF	TRBV5-4	TRBJ2-7
CASSLDTNGYTF	TRBV5-1	TRBJ1-2
CASREQGAVLYEQFF	TRBV6-4	TRBJ2-1
CASSQDGRRGVSYNEQFF	TRBV4-3	TRBJ2-1
CASSPLPLTRGTSGANVLTF	TRBV7-6	TRBJ2-6
CASSAGQDSYEQYF	TRBV5-4	TRBJ2-7
CASSPDRGNQPQHF	TRBV7-8	TRBJ1-5
CATSRDRGTDTQYF	TRBV15	TRBJ2-3
CASSLGDRGTYGYTF	TRBV13	TRBJ1-2
CASSLDLENTEAFF	TRBV7-2	TRBJ1-1
CASSEWGSNNSPLHF	TRBV6-1	TRBJ1-6
CASSPDRGRNTIYF	TRBV27	TRBJ1-3
CASSEAGGFNYGYTF	TRBV2	TRBJ1-2
CASSPGQGYNSPLHF	TRBV14	TRBJ1-6
CASSLATPGSAYNEQFF	TRBV7-9	TRBJ2-1